This T cell receptor beta chain appears in the sequencing data of a study of blood T cell repertoires in COVID-19. Study details: T cells, B-cell-depleted T cells, or PBMCs supplied cDNA or gDNA.

Germline lookup yields CDR1 GTSNPN and CDR2 SVGIG (reference sequence). There are 14 residues in the CDR3. The V end lost 5 bases, the J end lost 3 bases, and 16 bases lay between the germline ends. In the authors' workflow: Reference gene primer amplification gave nucleated cell count estimates. Using immunoSEQ multiplex PCR, the repertoire was profiled, and TCRdb retains in-frame clones only, with some absent. That table gives V, J and clone size, and the DNA gave D and trimming. The sample consists of around 160,000 clones, roughly 91% of them appearing once. The receptor comes from a young man with acute or convalescent COVID-19. The J gene is TRBJ1-1, the V gene TRBV30; no definite D call. The sample consisted of peripheral blood. The CDR3 DNA follows: TGTGCCTGGGCGCCCGGAGGATCGGACACTGAAGCTTTCTTT. The encoded protein is CAWAPGGSDTEAFF.